This T cell receptor (beta chain) appears in the sequencing data of a study of PD-1 blockade in classical Hodgkin lymphoma. Study results and caveats: Reported baseline diversity: healthy donors highest, relapsed/refractory patients lowest. CD8+ TCR diversity did not rise significantly by C4D1, unlike CD4+. Complete responders had baseline diversity similar to newly diagnosed patients.

Described time point: cycle 4 day 1 (C4D1), after 6 weeks of nivolumab. Every patient was affected by relapse after autologous stem cell transplantation, while exposure to brentuximab vedotin was not uniform. The repertoire was sequenced with immunoSEQ multiplex PCR; TCRdb's copy has only in-frame clones and lacks some. The sample yields over 8,000 clones, approximately 87% seen once. This clone has only one observation. Its cognate antigen is unknown. The clonotype comes from a human donor with classical Hodgkin lymphoma. Sequenced here: peripheral blood mononuclear cells (PBMCs), sampled before the fourth cycle of nivolumab.

The CDR3 reads CASSGPGQGGSYEQYF. For the CDR3, the DNA is TGTGCCAGCAGTGGACCAGGACAGGGGGGCTCCTACGAGCAGTACTTC. The V gene is TRBV27, the J gene TRBJ2-7, with TRBD1 matching 10 bases. The CDR3 is made up of 16 amino acids. Looked up from germline, CDR1 is MNHEY and CDR2 is SMNVEV (reference sequence). V gave up 5 bases and J gave up 0 bases; unmatched junction bases: 7.